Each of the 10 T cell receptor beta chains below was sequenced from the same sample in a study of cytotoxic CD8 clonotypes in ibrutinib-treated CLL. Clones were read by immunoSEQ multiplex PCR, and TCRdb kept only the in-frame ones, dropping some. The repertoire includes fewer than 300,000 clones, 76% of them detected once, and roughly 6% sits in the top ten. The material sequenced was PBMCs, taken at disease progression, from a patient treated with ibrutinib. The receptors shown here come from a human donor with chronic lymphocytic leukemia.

For the CDR3, the DNA is TGTGCCAGCCTCGGAGTACTTGCAACCTACAATGAGCAGTTCTTC. Its translation is CASLGVLATYNEQFF. This chain links TRBV11-2 with TRBJ2-1; D remains ambiguous. V was pared by 8 bases and J by 2 bases, with 16 bases between. Germline V gives CDR1 SGHAT, CDR2 FQNNGV. This CDR3 has 15 amino acids.

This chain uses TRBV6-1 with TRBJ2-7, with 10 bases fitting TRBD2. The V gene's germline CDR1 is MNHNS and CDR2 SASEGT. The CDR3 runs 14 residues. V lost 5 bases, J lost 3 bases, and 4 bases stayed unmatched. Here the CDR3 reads CASSSSGGFYEQYF. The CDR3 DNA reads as TGTGCCAGCAGTTCTAGCGGGGGCTTCTACGAGCAGTACTTC.

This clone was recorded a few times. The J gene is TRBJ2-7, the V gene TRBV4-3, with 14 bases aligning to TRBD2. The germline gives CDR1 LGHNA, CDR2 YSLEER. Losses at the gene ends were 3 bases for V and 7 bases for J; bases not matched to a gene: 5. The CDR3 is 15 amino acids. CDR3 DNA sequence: TGCGCCAGCAGCCATAGACTAGCGGGAGGGGGGGAGCAGTACTTC. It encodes CASSHRLAGGGEQYF.

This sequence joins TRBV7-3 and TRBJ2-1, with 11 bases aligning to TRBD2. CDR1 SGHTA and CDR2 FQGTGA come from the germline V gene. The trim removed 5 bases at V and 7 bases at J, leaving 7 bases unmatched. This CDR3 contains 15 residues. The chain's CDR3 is CASSGGLAGGNEQFF. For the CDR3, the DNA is TGTGCCAGCAGCGGCGGCCTAGCGGGAGGAAATGAGCAGTTCTTC.

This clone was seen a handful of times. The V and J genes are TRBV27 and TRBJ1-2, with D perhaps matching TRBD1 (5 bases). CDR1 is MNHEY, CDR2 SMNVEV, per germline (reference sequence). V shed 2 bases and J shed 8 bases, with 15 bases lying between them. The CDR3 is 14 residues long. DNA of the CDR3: TGTGCCAGCAGTTTAACTAGGCGGGGGGACGGCTACACCTTC. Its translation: CASSLTRRGDGYTF.

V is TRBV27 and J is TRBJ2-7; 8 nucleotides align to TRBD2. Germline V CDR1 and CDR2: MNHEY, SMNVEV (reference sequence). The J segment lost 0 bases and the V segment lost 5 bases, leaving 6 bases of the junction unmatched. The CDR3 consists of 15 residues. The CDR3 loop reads CASSVGGTSSYEQYF. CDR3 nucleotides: TGTGCCAGCAGTGTCGGCGGGACTAGCTCCTACGAGCAGTACTTC.

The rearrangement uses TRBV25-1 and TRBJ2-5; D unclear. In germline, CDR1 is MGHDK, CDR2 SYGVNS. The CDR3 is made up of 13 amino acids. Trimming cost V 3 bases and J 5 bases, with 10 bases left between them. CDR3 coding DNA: TGTGCCAGCAGTGACTGGGCTGCGGAGACCCAGTACTTC. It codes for CASSDWAAETQYF.

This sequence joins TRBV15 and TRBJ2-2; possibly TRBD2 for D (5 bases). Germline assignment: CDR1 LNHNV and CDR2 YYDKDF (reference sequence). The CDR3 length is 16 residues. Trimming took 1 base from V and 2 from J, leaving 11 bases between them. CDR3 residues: CATSRGGPLNTGELFF. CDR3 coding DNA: TGTGCCACCAGCAGAGGAGGGCCCTTAAACACCGGGGAGCTGTTTTTT.

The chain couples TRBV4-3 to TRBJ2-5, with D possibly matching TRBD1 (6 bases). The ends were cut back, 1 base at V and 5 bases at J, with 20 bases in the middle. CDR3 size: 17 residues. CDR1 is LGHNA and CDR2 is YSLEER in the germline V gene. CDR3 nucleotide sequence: TGCGCCAGCAGCCAAGCTCCCCCCGACAGGACGGGGGAGACCCAGTACTTC. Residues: CASSQAPPDRTGETQYF.

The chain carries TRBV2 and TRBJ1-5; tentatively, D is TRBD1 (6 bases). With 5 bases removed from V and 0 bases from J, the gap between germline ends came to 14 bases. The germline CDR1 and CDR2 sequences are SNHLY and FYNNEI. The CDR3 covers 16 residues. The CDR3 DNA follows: TGTGCCAGCAGTCTTCAGGGACAAGTTAGCAATCAGCCCCAGCATTTT. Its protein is CASSLQGQVSNQPQHF.